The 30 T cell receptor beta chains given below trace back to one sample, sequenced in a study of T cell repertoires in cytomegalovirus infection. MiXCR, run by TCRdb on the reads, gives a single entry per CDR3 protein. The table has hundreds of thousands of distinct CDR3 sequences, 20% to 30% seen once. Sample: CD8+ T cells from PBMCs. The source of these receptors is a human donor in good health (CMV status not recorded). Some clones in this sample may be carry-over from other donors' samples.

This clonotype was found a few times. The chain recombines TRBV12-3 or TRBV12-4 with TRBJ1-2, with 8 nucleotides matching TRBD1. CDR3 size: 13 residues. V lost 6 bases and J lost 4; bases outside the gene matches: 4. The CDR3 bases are TGTGCCAGCAGGCGGGGACAGGTCTATGGCTACACCTTC. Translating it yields CASRRGQVYGYTF.

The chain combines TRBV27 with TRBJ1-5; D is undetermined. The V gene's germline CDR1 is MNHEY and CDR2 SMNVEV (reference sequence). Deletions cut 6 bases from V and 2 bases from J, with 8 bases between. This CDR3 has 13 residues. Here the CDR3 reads CASSYSRNQPQHF. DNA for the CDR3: TGTGCCAGCAGCTACAGTCGCAATCAGCCCCAGCATTTT.

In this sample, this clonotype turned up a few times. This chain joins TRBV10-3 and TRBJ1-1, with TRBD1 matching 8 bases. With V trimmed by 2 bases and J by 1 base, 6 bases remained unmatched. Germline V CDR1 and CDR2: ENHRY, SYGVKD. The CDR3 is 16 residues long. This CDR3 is CAISELTGVRNTEAFF. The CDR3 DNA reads TGTGCCATCAGTGAGCTGACAGGGGTGCGGAACACTGAAGCTTTCTTT.

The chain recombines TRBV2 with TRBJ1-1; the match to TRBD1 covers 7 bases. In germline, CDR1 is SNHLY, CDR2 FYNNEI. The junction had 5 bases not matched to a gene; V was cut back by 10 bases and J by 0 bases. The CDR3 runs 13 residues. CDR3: CATKGALNTEAFF. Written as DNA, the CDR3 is TGTGCCACCAAGGGGGCTTTGAACACTGAAGCTTTCTTT.

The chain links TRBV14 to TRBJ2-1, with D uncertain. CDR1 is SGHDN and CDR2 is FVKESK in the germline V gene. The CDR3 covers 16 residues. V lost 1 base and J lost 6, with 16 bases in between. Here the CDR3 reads CASSQAFGRPINEQFF. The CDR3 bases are TGTGCCAGCAGCCAAGCTTTTGGCCGACCGATCAATGAGCAGTTCTTC.

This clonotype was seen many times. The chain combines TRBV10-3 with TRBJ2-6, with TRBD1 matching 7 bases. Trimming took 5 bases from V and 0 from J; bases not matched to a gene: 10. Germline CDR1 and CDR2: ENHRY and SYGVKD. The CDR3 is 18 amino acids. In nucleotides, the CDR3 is TGTGCCATCAGTCGAACGGGACAGCTTAACTCTGGGGCCAACGTCCTGACTTTC. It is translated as CAISRTGQLNSGANVLTF.

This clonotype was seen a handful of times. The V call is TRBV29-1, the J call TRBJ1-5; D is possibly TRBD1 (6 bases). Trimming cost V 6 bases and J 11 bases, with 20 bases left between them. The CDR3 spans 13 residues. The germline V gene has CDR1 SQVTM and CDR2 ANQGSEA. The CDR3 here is CSVAEGVVPTQHF. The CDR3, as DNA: TGCAGCGTGGCAGAGGGGGTGGTCCCCACCCAGCATTTT.

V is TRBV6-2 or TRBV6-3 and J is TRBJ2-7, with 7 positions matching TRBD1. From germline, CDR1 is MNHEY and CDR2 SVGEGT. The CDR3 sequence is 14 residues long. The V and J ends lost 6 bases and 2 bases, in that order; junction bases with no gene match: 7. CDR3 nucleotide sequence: TGTGCCAGCAGACAACAGGGGTTCGCCTACGAGCAGTACTTC. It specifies CASRQQGFAYEQYF.

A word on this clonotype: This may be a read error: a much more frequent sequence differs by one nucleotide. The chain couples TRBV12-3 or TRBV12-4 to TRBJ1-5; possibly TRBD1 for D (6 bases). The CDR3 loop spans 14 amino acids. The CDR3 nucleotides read TGTGCCAACAGTCGAAGACAGGGCAATCAGCCCCAGCATTTT. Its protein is CANSRRQGNQPQHF.

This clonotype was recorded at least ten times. The CDR3 DNA reads as TGTGCCAGCAGACTAGTACCGTCCGTGGCTCAGCCCCAGCATTTT. Its translation is CASRLVPSVAQPQHF. J is TRBJ1-5 and V is TRBV28; D ambiguous. The germline V and J ends were trimmed by 6 bases and 6 bases, with 18 bases remaining between them. The CDR3 is 15 residues long. From germline, CDR1 is MDHEN and CDR2 SYDVKM.

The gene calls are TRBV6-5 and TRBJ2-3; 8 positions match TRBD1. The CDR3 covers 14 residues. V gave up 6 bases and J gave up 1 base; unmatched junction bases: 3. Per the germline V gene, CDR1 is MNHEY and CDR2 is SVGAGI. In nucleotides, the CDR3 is TGTGCCAGCAGCAAGACAGGGGGCACAGATACGCAGTATTTT. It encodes CASSKTGGTDTQYF.

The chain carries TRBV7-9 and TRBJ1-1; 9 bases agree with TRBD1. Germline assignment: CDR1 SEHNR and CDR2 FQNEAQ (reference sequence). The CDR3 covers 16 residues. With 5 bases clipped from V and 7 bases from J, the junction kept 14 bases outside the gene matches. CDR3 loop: CASSGPPGQGSGEAFF. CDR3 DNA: TGTGCCAGCAGCGGACCCCCGGGACAGGGCTCTGGTGAAGCTTTCTTT.

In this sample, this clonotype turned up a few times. The CDR3 nucleotides read TGTGCCAGCAGCCAAGAATCGGACAGCTACGAGCAGTACGTC. It yields the protein CASSQESDSYEQYV. This rearrangement joins TRBV14 to TRBJ2-7, with a possible D match to TRBD1 (6 bases). Germline assignment: CDR1 SGHDN and CDR2 FVKESK. This CDR3 has 14 residues. V lost 0 bases, J lost 3 bases, and 9 bases lay in between.

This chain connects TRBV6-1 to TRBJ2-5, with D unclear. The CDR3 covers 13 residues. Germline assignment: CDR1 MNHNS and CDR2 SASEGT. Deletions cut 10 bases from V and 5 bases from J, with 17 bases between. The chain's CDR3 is CANIKAAGETQYF. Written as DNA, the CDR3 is TGTGCCAACATAAAGGCAGCCGGGGAGACCCAGTACTTC.

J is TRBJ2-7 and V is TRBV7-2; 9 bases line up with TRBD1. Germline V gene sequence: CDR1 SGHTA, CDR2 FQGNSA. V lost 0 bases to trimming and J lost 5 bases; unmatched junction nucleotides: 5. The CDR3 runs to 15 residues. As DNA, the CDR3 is TGTGCCAGCAGCTTAGCCCCCGGGACAGGGAACGAGCAGTACGTC. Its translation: CASSLAPGTGNEQYV.

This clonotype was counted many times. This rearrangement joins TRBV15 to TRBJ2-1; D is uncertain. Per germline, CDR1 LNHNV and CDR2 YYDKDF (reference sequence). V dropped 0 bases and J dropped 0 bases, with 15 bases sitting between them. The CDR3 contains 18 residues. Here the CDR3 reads CATSRDKSPASSYNEQFF. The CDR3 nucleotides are TGTGCCACCAGCAGAGATAAGTCTCCCGCGAGCTCCTACAATGAGCAGTTCTTC.

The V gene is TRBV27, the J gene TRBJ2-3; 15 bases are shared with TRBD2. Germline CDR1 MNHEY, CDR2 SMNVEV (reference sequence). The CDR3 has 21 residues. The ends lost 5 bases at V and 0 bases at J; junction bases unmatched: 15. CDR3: CASSITPGLAGGQASTDTQYF. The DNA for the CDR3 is TGTGCCAGCAGTATAACCCCGGGACTAGCGGGGGGACAAGCTAGCACAGATACGCAGTATTTT.

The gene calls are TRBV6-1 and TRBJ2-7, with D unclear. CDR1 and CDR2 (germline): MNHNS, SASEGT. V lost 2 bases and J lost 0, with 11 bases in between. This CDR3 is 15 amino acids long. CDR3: CASSETAMNSYEQYF. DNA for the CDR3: TGTGCCAGCAGTGAAACAGCGATGAACTCCTACGAGCAGTACTTC.

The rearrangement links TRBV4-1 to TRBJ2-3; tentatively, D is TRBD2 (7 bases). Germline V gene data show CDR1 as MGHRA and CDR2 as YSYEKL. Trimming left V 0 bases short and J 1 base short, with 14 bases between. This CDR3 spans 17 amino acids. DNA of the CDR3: TGCGCCAGCAGCCAAGAGGGCGGGCGGGGGCGCACAGATACGCAGTATTTT. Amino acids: CASSQEGGRGRTDTQYF.

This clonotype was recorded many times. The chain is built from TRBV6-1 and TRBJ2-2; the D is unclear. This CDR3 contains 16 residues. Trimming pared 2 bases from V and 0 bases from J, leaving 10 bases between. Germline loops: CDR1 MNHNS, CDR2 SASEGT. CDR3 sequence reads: CASSELLYPNTGELFF. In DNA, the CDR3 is TGTGCCAGCAGTGAATTATTATATCCGAACACCGGGGAGCTGTTTTTT.

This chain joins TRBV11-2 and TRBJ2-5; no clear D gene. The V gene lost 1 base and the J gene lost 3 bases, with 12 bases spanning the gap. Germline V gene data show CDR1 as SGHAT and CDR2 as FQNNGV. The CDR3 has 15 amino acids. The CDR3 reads CASSLGPRRKETQYF. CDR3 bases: TGTGCCAGCAGCTTAGGCCCCCGCCGAAAAGAGACCCAGTACTTC.

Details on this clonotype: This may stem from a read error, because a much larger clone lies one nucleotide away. The chain's CDR3 is CANSLVTRIPNEQFF. CDR3 sequence (DNA): TGTGCCAACAGTTTGGTAACTAGAATCCCCAATGAGCAGTTCTTC. The V gene is TRBV12-3 or TRBV12-4, the J gene TRBJ2-1; TRBD2 might be the D (5 bases). The CDR3 extends over 15 amino acids.

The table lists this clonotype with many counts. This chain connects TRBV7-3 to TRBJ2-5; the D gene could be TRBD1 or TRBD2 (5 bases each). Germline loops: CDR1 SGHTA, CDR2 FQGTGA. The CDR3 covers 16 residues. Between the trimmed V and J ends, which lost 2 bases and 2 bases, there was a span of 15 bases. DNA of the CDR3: TGTGCCAGCAGCTTAGGTCAGACGGGGCGGCAAGAGACCCAGTACTTC. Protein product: CASSLGQTGRQETQYF.

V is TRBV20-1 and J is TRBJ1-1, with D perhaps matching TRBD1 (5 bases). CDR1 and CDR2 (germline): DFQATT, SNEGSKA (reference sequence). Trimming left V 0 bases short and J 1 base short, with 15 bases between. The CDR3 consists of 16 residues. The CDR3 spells CSARDQEGWENTEAFF. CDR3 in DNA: TGCAGTGCTAGAGATCAGGAGGGGTGGGAGAACACTGAAGCTTTCTTT.

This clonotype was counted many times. CDR3 protein: CASSTTSVSYNEQFF. Here the CDR3 DNA reads TGTGCCAGTAGTACCACTAGCGTCTCCTACAATGAGCAGTTCTTC. The chain employs TRBV19 and TRBJ2-1; 7 bases fit TRBD2. This CDR3 has 15 residues. The trim removed 4 bases at V and 0 bases at J, leaving 3 bases unmatched. The V gene's germline CDR1 is LNHDA and CDR2 SQIVND (reference sequence).

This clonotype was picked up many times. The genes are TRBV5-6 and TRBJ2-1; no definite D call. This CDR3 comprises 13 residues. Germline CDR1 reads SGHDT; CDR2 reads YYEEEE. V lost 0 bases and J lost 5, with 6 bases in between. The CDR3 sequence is CASSLDGNNEQFF. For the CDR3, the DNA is TGTGCCAGCAGCTTGGACGGAAACAATGAGCAGTTCTTC.

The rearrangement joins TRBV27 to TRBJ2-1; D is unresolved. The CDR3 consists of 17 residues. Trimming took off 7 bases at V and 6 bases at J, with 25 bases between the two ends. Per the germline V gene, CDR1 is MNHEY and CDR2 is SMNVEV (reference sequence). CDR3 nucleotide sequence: TGTGCCAGCACCACCAAGCAAATCGGGTCGAAATCCAATGAGCAGTTCTTC. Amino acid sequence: CASTTKQIGSKSNEQFF.

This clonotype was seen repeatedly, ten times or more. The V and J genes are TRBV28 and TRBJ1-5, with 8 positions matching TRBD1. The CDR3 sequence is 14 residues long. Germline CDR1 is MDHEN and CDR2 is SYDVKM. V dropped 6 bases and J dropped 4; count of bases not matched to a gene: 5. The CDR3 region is CASSLRQGNQPQHF. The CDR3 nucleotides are TGTGCCAGCAGCCTCCGACAGGGGAATCAGCCCCAGCATTTT.

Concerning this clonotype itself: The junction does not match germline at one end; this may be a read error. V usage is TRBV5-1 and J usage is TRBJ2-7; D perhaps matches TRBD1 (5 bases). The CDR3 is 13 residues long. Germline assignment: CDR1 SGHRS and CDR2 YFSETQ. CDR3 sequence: CASRFQGAYEQYF. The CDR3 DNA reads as TGCGCCAGCCGCTTTCAGGGCGCCTACGAGCAGTACTTC.

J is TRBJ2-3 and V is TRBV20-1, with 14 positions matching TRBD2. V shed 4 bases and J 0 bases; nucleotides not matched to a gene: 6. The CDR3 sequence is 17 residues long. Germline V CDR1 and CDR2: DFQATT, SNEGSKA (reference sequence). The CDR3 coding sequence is TGCAGTGCTACCCGGACTAGCGGGGGGCCAAGCACAGATACGCAGTATTTT. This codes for CSATRTSGGPSTDTQYF.